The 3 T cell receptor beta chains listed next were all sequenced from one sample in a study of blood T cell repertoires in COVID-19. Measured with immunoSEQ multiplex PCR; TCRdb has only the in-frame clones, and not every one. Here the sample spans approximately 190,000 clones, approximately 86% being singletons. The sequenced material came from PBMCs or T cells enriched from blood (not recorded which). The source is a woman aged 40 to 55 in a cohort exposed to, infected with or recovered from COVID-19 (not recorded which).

Here the CDR3 reads CASSQKSTGERETQYF. The CDR3 DNA is TGTGCCAGCAGCCAAAAGTCGACAGGAGAAAGGGAGACCCAGTACTTC. The chain recombines TRBV5-4 with TRBJ2-5; TRBD1 might be the D (6 bases). The germline V gene encodes CDR1 SGHNT and CDR2 YYREEE (reference sequence). V gave up 4 bases and J gave up 5 bases, with 21 bases separating them. This CDR3 has 16 residues.

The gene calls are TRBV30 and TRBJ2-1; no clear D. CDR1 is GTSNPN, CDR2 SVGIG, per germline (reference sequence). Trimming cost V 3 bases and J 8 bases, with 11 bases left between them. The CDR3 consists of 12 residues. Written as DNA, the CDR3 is TGTGCCTGGAGACCCGGGTCCCATGAGCAGTTCTTC. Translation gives CAWRPGSHEQFF. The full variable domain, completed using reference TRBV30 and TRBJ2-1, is SQTIHQWPATLVQPVGSPLSLECTVEGTSNPNLYWYRQAAGRGLQLLFYSVGIGQISSEVPQNLSASRPQDRQFILSSKKLLLSDSGFYLCAWRPGSHEQFFGPGTRLTVL.

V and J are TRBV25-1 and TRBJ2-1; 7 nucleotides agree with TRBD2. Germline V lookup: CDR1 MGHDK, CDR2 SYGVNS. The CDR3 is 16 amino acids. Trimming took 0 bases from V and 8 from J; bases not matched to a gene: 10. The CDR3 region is CASSEYRGRASDEQFF. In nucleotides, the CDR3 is TGTGCCAGCAGTGAATATCGAGGGAGGGCGTCGGATGAGCAGTTCTTC.